The clone carrying this T cell receptor beta chain was counted ten times or more. Germline lookup yields CDR1 LGHDT and CDR2 YNNKEL (reference sequence). This CDR3 is 13 amino acids long. The V and J ends lost 6 bases and 2 bases respectively, with 8 bases between them. The data derive from a study of T cells in Graves' hyperthyroidism and ophthalmopathy. It was RNA transcripts that yielded the amplified TCR beta CDR3 regions. TCR CDR3 underwent first-round RT-PCR with the HTBI primer set. TCRdb reprocessed the multiplex PCR reads with MiXCR, giving one entry per CDR3 protein. The data show 350,000 or so distinct CDR3 sequences, 15% to 20% seen once.

The receptor's source is a woman aged 25 to 39 with Graves' hyperthyroidism that later progressed to Graves' ophthalmopathy. V and J are TRBV3-1 and TRBJ1-3, with D unclear. Material: blood. CDR3 in amino acids: CASRGFAGNTIYF. The CDR3 DNA reads TGTGCCAGCAGGGGATTTGCTGGAAACACCATATATTTT. Complete variable domain (other parts from reference TRBV3-1 and TRBJ1-3): DTAVSQTPKYLVTQMGNDKSIKCEQNLGHDTMYWYKQDSKKFLKIMFSYNNKELIINETVPNRFSPKSPDKAHLNLHINSLELGDSAVYFCASRGFAGNTIYFGEGSWLTVV.